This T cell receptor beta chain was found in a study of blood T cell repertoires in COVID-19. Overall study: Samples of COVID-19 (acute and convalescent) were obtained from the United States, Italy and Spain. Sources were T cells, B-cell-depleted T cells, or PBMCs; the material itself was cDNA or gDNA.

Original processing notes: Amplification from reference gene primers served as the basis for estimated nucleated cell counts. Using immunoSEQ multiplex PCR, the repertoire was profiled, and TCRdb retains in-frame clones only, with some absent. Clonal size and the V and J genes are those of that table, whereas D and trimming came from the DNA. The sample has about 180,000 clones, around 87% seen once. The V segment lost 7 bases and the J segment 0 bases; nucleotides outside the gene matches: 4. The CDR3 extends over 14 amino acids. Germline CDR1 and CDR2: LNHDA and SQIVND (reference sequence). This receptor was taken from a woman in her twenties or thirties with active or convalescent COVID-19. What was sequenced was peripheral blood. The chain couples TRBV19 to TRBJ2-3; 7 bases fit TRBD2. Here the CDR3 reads CASNPGGSTDTQYF. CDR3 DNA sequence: TGTGCCAGTAATCCGGGGGGAAGCACAGATACGCAGTATTTT.